This T cell receptor (beta chain) was identified in a study of blood T cell repertoires in COVID-19. CDR3 length: 13 amino acids. V was trimmed by 3 bases and J by 3 bases, leaving 7 bases between them. Germline V gene data show CDR1 as LGHNA and CDR2 as YSLEER. The data were produced by immunoSEQ multiplex PCR, yet TCRdb's version contains in-frame clones alone and is incomplete. Among about 220,000 clones listed, around 80% were seen once. This chain joins TRBV4-3 and TRBJ2-3; D is perhaps TRBD2 (5 bases). This receptor was identified in a man aged 25 to 40 with active or convalescent COVID-19. What was sequenced was peripheral blood. This chain's CDR3 is CASSQGVTDTQYF. The CDR3 nucleotides are TGCGCCAGCAGCCAGGGAGTTACAGATACGCAGTATTTT.